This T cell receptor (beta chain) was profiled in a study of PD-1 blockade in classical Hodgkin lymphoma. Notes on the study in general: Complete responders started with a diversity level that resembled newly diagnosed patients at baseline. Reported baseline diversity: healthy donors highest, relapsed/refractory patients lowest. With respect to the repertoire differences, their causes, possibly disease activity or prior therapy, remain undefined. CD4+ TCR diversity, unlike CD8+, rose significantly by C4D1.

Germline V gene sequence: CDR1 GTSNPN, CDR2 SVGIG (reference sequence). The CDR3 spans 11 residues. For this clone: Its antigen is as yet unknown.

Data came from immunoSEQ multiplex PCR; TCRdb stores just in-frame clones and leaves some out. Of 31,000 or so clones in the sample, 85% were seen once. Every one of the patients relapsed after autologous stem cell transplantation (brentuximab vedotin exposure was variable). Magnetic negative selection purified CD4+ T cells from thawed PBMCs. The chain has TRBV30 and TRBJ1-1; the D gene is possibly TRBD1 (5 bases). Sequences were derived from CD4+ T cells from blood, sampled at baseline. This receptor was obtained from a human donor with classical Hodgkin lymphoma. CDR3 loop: CGYGQNTEAFF. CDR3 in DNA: TGTGGCTATGGACAGAACACTGAAGCTTTCTTT.